This passage covers 29 T cell receptor beta chains from one sample sequenced in a study of early T cells in non-severe SARS-CoV-2 infection. TCRdb called the 5' RACE reads again in MiXCR, with one record for every CDR3 protein. The sample contains some 58,000 distinct CDR3 sequences, around 12% of which appear only once. Sequenced: whole blood. These receptors all stem from an adult who was a healthcare worker with PCR-confirmed SARS-CoV-2 infection or an uninfected control (not recorded which).

This clonotype was counted only a few times. This rearrangement joins TRBV5-1 to TRBJ2-5; 8 bases are a match to TRBD1. The V gene's germline CDR1 is SGHRS and CDR2 YFSETQ. This CDR3 is built from 15 residues. Trimming took 4 bases from V and 1 from J; bases not matched to a gene: 6. CDR3 protein: CASSVGDRTQETQYF. The CDR3 nucleotides read TGCGCCAGCAGCGTCGGGGACAGGACCCAAGAGACCCAGTACTTC. Combining the CDR3 with reference TRBV5-1 and TRBJ2-5 gives the whole variable domain KAGVTQTPRYLIKTRGQQVTLSCSPISGHRSVSWYQQTPGQGLQFLFEYFSETQRNKGNFPGRFSGRQFSNSRSEMNVSTLELGDSALYLCASSVGDRTQETQYFGPGTRLLVL.

The table lists this clonotype with a few counts. The chain couples TRBV5-1 to TRBJ2-4, with 10 bases lining up with TRBD1. The CDR3 is 14 residues long. Trimming cost V 3 bases and J 9 bases; bases outside gene matches: 6. The germline V gene has CDR1 SGHRS and CDR2 YFSETQ. CDR3 DNA: TGCGCCAGCAGCTCTTCCGGGACAGGGGTCATTCAGTACTTC. As protein: CASSSSGTGVIQYF.

The J gene is TRBJ2-4, the V gene TRBV6-1; D not resolved. V lost 6 bases, J lost 0 bases, and 21 bases lay in between. Germline CDR1 reads MNHNS; CDR2 reads SASEGT. The CDR3 spans 18 residues. The CDR3 reads CASRPEGFGSLAKNIQYF. CDR3 bases: TGTGCCAGCAGACCCGAAGGGTTCGGCAGTCTAGCCAAAAACATTCAGTACTTC.

As regards this clonotype: This may be a read error: a much more frequent sequence differs by one nucleotide. The conserved phenylalanine or tryptophan normally closing the CDR3 is absent here, so this likely arose from a read error. The rearrangement links TRBV9 to TRBJ2-3; D remains unclear. Germline CDR1 and CDR2: SGDLS and YYNGEE. The germline V and J ends were trimmed by 3 bases and 1 base, with 15 bases remaining between them. This CDR3 is built from 16 residues. CDR3 region: CASSAPGYQGTDTQYL. The CDR3 coding sequence is TGTGCCAGCAGCGCGCCAGGCTATCAGGGCACAGATACGCAGTATCTT.

There are a few counts of this clonotype. The CDR3 region is CASSPGFGSAHEQYF. The CDR3 coding sequence is TGCGCCAGCAGCCCGGGGTTTGGTTCCGCTCACGAGCAGTACTTC. The chain joins TRBV5-1 to TRBJ2-7, with D possibly being TRBD2 (5 bases). Germline CDR1 is SGHRS and CDR2 is YFSETQ. Trimming shortened V by 4 bases and J by 5 bases, and 19 bases separated the two germline ends. The CDR3 contains 15 residues.

In its sample, this clonotype was seen many times. The chain couples TRBV12-3 or TRBV12-4 to TRBJ1-5; D may be TRBD1 (5 bases). V was trimmed by 3 bases and J by 2 bases, leaving 5 bases between them. The CDR3 contains 13 residues. This chain's CDR3 is CASSLGRNQPQHF. CDR3 sequence (DNA): TGTGCCAGCAGTTTGGGGCGCAATCAGCCCCAGCATTTT.

This clonotype appeared a few times. V gene TRBV29-1 combines with J gene TRBJ1-1; D is undetermined. Trimming took 4 bases from V and 6 from J, leaving 15 bases between them. The CDR3 covers 13 residues. Germline CDR1 reads SQVTM; CDR2 reads ANQGSEA. The CDR3 coding sequence is TGCAGCGTTGTAGAGCAGGTTGGCGCTGAAGCTTTCTTT. Its translation: CSVVEQVGAEAFF.

The chain is built from TRBV7-2 and TRBJ2-1, with 10 bases that match TRBD2. Per germline, CDR1 SGHTA and CDR2 FQGNSA. J gave up 6 bases and V 0 bases, and 5 bases lay outside the gene matches. This CDR3 comprises 16 residues. The CDR3 region has the DNA TGTGCCAGCAGCTTAGCAGCTAGCGGGGGACGCAATGAGCAGTTCTTC. Translated: CASSLAASGGRNEQFF.

The sample holds a few counts of this clonotype. The genes are TRBV20-1 and TRBJ2-7; 7 bases align to TRBD1. In germline, CDR1 is DFQATT, CDR2 SNEGSKA (reference sequence). The trim removed 7 bases at V and 4 bases at J, leaving 13 bases unmatched. This CDR3 has 14 residues. In DNA, the CDR3 is TGCAGTGTAGGGGGCTCCCCGATGGGATACGAGCAGTACTTC. Protein: CSVGGSPMGYEQYF.

The V call is TRBV6-5, the J call TRBJ2-5, with 7 bases matching TRBD1. The CDR3 spans 13 residues. V was clipped by 6 bases and J by 5 bases; unmatched bases: 6. Germline V lookup: CDR1 MNHEY, CDR2 SVGAGI. The chain's CDR3 is CASSPGTVETQYF. The CDR3 DNA sequence: TGTGCCAGCAGCCCCGGGACAGTTGAGACCCAGTACTTC.

This clonotype was recorded a few times. The rearrangement joins TRBV7-9 to TRBJ2-3, with 11 bases that match TRBD2. Germline V gene data show CDR1 as SEHNR and CDR2 as FQNEAQ (reference sequence). The V segment lost 4 bases and the J segment 3 bases; nucleotides outside the gene matches: 6. CDR3 length: 16 residues. The CDR3 DNA reads TGTGCCAGCAGCTCCCTAGCGGGGGGAACGACAGATACGCAGTATTTT. Its translation: CASSSLAGGTTDTQYF.

This clonotype was observed at least ten times. The V call is TRBV5-1, the J call TRBJ2-7; 10 bases line up with TRBD1. The germline V gene encodes CDR1 SGHRS and CDR2 YFSETQ. The CDR3 length is 16 residues. The trim removed 2 bases at V and 1 base at J, leaving 6 bases unmatched. In nucleotides, the CDR3 is TGCGCCAGCAGCTTTAACCGGGACAGGGGATCCTACGAGCAGTACTTC. Translating it yields CASSFNRDRGSYEQYF.

In this sample, this clonotype turned up a few times. CDR3 sequence: CSALTSGGHNEQFF. The DNA of the CDR3 is TGCAGTGCGTTGACTAGCGGGGGCCACAATGAGCAGTTCTTC. The gene calls are TRBV20-1 and TRBJ2-1, with 12 nucleotides matching TRBD2. V trimming: 6 bases; J trimming: 5 bases; junction bases outside the gene matches: 5. The CDR3 runs 14 residues. The germline V gene has CDR1 DFQATT and CDR2 SNEGSKA (reference sequence).

This clonotype was picked up many times. The chain combines TRBV11-2 with TRBJ1-5, with a tentative D call TRBD1 (5 bases). V was shortened by 4 bases and J by 2 bases, with 15 bases between the two germline ends. The CDR3 has 16 amino acids. CDR1 and CDR2 (germline): SGHAT, FQNNGV. CDR3 amino acids: CASSSLGPGGNQPQHF. In nucleotides, the CDR3 is TGTGCCAGCAGCTCCCTCGGACCGGGGGGCAATCAGCCCCAGCATTTT. Filled out from reference TRBV11-2 and TRBJ1-5, the complete variable domain reads EAGVAQSPRYKIIEKRQSVAFWCNPISGHATLYWYQQILGQGPKLLIQFQNNGVVDDSQLPKDRFSAERLKGVDSTLKIQPAKLEDSAVYLCASSSLGPGGNQPQHFGDGTRLSIL.

This clonotype was detected many times. The chain recombines TRBV4-2 with TRBJ2-3; TRBD2 matches at 10 bases. Trimming took 0 bases from V and 1 from J; bases not matched to a gene: 1. This CDR3 has 16 amino acids. Germline V CDR1 and CDR2: LGHNA, YNFKEQ. The CDR3 DNA follows: TGTGCCAGCAGCCAAGACCTAGCGGGGGGCACAGATACGCAGTATTTT. This translates into CASSQDLAGGTDTQYF.

This clonotype was seen at least ten times. This chain connects TRBV7-8 to TRBJ2-1, with D possibly TRBD2 on 5 matching bases. V gave up 3 bases and J gave up 3 bases, with 9 bases separating them. This CDR3 spans 14 amino acids. Germline V CDR1 and CDR2: SGHVS, FQNEAQ. The CDR3 sequence is CASSFGLHYNEQFF. Here the CDR3 DNA reads TGTGCCAGCAGCTTCGGACTTCACTACAATGAGCAGTTCTTC.

This clonotype has just a few counts. This chain uses TRBV2 with TRBJ1-2; D gene ambiguous. Germline assignment: CDR1 SNHLY and CDR2 FYNNEI. Trimming took 8 bases from V and 6 from J, leaving 7 bases between them. The CDR3 consists of 10 residues. The chain's CDR3 is CASHGNGYTF. The CDR3 DNA follows: TGTGCCAGCCACGGAAATGGCTACACCTTC.

This chain joins TRBV9 and TRBJ1-3; perhaps TRBD1 as D (5 bases). CDR1 is SGDLS and CDR2 is YYNGEE in the germline V gene. Between the trimmed V and J ends, which lost 3 bases and 8 bases, there was a span of 12 bases. This CDR3 contains 13 residues. The CDR3 sequence: CASSGGQGYTIYF. The CDR3 DNA reads as TGTGCCAGCAGCGGTGGGCAGGGTTACACCATATATTTT.

This clonotype showed up just a few times. The V gene is TRBV6-5, the J gene TRBJ2-7, with TRBD1 matching 7 bases. This CDR3 has 13 residues. Per the germline V gene, CDR1 is MNHEY and CDR2 is SVGAGI. The J segment lost 3 bases and the V segment lost 9 bases, leaving 8 bases of the junction unmatched. The DNA of the CDR3 is TGTGCCAGTGGAAGGACAGGCGGCTACGAGCAGTACTTC. Encoded protein: CASGRTGGYEQYF.

Of note for this clonotype: Likely a read error: the CDR3 ends without its conserved phenylalanine or tryptophan. The DNA of the CDR3 is TGTGCCAGCAGCTTGGTCAGGGGGCAAACTGAAGCTTTCTCT. It specifies CASSLVRGQTEAFS. The chain uses TRBV11-2 and TRBJ1-1; 8 nucleotides align to TRBD1. CDR3 length: 14 amino acids. Germline-derived CDR1 and CDR2 are SGHAT and FQNNGV. V shed 3 bases and J 5 bases; nucleotides not matched to a gene: 5.

The chain carries TRBV6-6 and TRBJ1-3; possibly TRBD1 for D (5 bases). The V gene's germline CDR1 is MNHNY and CDR2 SVGAGI (reference sequence). Trimming took off 8 bases at V and 0 bases at J, with 8 bases between the two ends. The CDR3 is made up of 13 amino acids. CDR3 nucleotide sequence: TGTGCCAGCCAGACAGCCTCTGGAAACACCATATATTTT. Its translation is CASQTASGNTIYF.

The chain employs TRBV7-7 and TRBJ2-3; D might be TRBD2 (7 bases). CDR3 length: 16 amino acids. V was cut by 1 base and J by 4 bases, with 15 bases left in between. CDR1 is SSHAT, CDR2 FNYEAQ, per germline (reference sequence). CDR3 sequence reads: CASSLVLGGGADTQYF. The CDR3 nucleotides are TGTGCCAGCAGCTTAGTCTTAGGCGGGGGCGCAGATACGCAGTATTTT. Complete variable domain (other parts from reference TRBV7-7 and TRBJ2-3): GAGVSQSPRYKVTKRGQDVTLRCDPISSHATLYWYQQALGQGPEFLTYFNYEAQPDKSGLPSDRFSAERPEGSISTLTIQRTEQRDSAMYRCASSLVLGGGADTQYFGPGTRLTVL.

Many counts were recorded for this clonotype. The rearrangement joins TRBV11-2 to TRBJ2-7; 9 bases line up with TRBD1. This CDR3 has 15 amino acids. Germline CDR1 is SGHAT and CDR2 is FQNNGV. J was trimmed by 3 bases and V by 5 bases; bases with no gene match: 8. DNA for the CDR3: TGTGCCAGCAGCCCCCTTAGGGGACAGGGCTACGAGCAGTACTTC. As protein: CASSPLRGQGYEQYF.

J is TRBJ1-2 and V is TRBV2; possible D gene TRBD1, 5 bases. The CDR3 contains 13 residues. Deletions cut 4 bases from V and 2 bases from J, with 8 bases between. CDR1 is SNHLY and CDR2 is FYNNEI in the germline V gene. DNA for the CDR3: TGTGCCAGCAGTGCGGGACTGAACTATGGCTACACCTTC. Amino acid sequence: CASSAGLNYGYTF.

The CDR3 sequence is CASSQVSGTKYEQYF. CDR3 sequence (DNA): TGTGCCAGCAGCCAAGTCTCCGGGACAAAATACGAGCAGTACTTC. The J gene is TRBJ2-7, the V gene TRBV4-2; TRBD1 might be the D (6 bases). CDR3 length equals 15 residues. From germline, CDR1 is LGHNA and CDR2 YNFKEQ. The V and J ends lost 1 base and 4 bases respectively, with 14 bases between them.

This rearrangement joins TRBV6-1 to TRBJ2-7; D perhaps matches TRBD2 (6 bases). V lost 8 bases and J lost 1, with 12 bases in between. Germline V gene data show CDR1 as MNHNS and CDR2 as SASEGT. CDR3 size: 13 residues. CDR3 DNA: TGTGCCAGCGAAACCCTAGCGTCCTACGAGCAGTACTTC. This codes for CASETLASYEQYF.

This clonotype was observed a handful of times. The chain has TRBV18 and TRBJ1-6; D perhaps matches TRBD1 (6 bases). CDR1 and CDR2 (germline): KGHSH, LQKENI. The CDR3 totals 17 residues. Deletions cut 0 bases from V and 0 bases from J, with 9 bases between. The CDR3 region is CASSPPGGNSYNSPLHF. DNA of the CDR3: TGTGCCAGCTCACCACCTGGGGGCAACTCCTATAATTCACCCCTCCACTTT.

The gene calls are TRBV4-1 and TRBJ1-1; D call uncertain. Trimming removed 1 base from V and 10 bases from J, with 16 bases in between. This CDR3 is built from 14 residues. Germline-derived CDR1 and CDR2 are MGHRA and YSYEKL. Written as DNA, the CDR3 is TGCGCCAGCAGCCAAGCCGCCGGGGAGCGAGTAGCTTTCTTT. Encoded protein: CASSQAAGERVAFF.

This sequence joins TRBV20-1 and TRBJ1-2, with a weak D call TRBD1 (5 bases). CDR3 length: 12 amino acids. The V gene lost 6 bases and the J gene lost 1 base, with 9 bases spanning the gap. Per germline, CDR1 DFQATT and CDR2 SNEGSKA (reference sequence). The CDR3 region has the DNA TGCAGTGCGGGGACGGTTAACTATGGCTACACCTTC. It specifies CSAGTVNYGYTF.